This TCR beta chain was profiled in a study of T cell changes during pregnancy in multiple sclerosis. Germline V lookup: CDR1 SNHLY, CDR2 FYNNEI. The junction had 20 bases not matched to a gene; V was cut back by 4 bases and J by 5 bases. The CDR3 is made up of 20 amino acids. Measured with immunoSEQ multiplex PCR; TCRdb has only the in-frame clones, and not every one. The sample comprises around 37,000 clones, roughly 89% of which are singletons, and about 5.9% rests with the top ten. The rearrangement uses TRBV2 and TRBJ2-1; 10 nucleotides align to TRBD2. This specimen consisted of CD8+ T cells from peripheral blood mononuclear cells, obtained in the second trimester of pregnancy. This TCR was sampled from a female donor with multiple sclerosis, enrolled in a pregnancy study. CDR3 sequence: CASSVTTLRGRTSGDNEQFF. The CDR3 nucleotides read TGTGCCAGCAGTGTAACTACCTTAAGAGGCAGGACTAGCGGAGACAATGAGCAGTTCTTC. The complete variable domain, with remaining parts taken from reference TRBV2 and TRBJ2-1, reads EPEVTQTPSHQVTQMGQEVILRCVPISNHLYFYWYRQILGQKVEFLVSFYNNEISEKSEIFDDQFSVERPDGSNFTLKIRSTKLEDSAMYFCASSVTTLRGRTSGDNEQFFGPGTRLTVL.